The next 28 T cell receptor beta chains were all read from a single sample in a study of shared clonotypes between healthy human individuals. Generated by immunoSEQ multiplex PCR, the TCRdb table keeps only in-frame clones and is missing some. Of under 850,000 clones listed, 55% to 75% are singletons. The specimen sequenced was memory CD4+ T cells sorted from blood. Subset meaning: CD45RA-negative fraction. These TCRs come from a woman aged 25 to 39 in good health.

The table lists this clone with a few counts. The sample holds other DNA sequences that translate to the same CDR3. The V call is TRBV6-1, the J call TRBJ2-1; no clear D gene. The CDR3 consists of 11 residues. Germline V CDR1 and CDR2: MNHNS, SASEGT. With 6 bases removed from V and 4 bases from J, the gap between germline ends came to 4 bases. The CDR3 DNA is TGTGCCAGCAGGCTATACAATGAGCAGTTCTTC. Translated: CASRLYNEQFF.

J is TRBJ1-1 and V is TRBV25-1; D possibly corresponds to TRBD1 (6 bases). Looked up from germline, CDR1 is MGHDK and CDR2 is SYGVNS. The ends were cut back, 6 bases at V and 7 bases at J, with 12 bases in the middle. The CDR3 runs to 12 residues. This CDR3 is CASSGQGIEAFF. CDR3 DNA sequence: TGTGCCAGCAGCGGGCAGGGGATTGAAGCTTTCTTT.

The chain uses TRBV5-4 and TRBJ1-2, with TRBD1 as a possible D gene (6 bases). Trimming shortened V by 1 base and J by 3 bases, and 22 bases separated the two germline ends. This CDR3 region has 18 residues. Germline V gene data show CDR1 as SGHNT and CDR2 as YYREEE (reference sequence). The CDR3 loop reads CASSLSFGRGREHYGYTF. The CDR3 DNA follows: TGTGCCAGCAGCTTGTCCTTTGGCAGGGGACGGGAGCACTATGGCTACACCTTC.

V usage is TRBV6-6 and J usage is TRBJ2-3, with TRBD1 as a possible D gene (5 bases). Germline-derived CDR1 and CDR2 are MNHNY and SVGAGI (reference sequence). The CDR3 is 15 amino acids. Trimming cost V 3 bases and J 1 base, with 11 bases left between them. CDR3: CASSYGGAGTDTQYF. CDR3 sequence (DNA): TGTGCCAGCAGTTATGGTGGGGCGGGCACAGATACGCAGTATTTT.

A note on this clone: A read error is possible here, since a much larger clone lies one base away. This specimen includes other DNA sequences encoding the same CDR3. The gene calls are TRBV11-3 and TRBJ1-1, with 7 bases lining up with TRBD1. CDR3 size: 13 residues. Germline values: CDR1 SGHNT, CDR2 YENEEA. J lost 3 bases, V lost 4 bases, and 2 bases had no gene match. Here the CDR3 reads CASSSQGHTEAFF. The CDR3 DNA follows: TGTGCCAGCAGCTCACAGGGGCACACTGAAGCTTTCTTT.

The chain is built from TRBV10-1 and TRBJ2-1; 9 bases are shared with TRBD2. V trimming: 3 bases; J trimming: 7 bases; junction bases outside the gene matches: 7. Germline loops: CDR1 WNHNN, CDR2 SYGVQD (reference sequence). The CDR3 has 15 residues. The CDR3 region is CASSDVAGGRNEQFF. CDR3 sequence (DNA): TGCGCCAGCAGTGATGTGGCGGGAGGGAGAAATGAGCAGTTCTTC.

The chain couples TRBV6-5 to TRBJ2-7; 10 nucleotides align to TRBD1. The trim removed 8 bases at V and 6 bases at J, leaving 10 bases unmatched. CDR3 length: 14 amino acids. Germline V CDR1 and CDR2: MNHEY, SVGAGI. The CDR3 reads CASYRDRGMSEQYF. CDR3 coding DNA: TGTGCCAGCTACCGGGACAGGGGAATGTCCGAGCAGTACTTC.

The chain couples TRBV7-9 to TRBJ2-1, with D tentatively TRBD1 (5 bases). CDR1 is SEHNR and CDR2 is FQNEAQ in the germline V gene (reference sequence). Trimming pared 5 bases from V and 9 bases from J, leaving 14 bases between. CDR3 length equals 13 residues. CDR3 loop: CASSPRGSSEQFF. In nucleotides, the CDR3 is TGTGCCAGCAGCCCAAGGGGAAGCAGTGAGCAGTTCTTC. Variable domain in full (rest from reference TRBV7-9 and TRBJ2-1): DTGVSQNPRHKITKRGQNVTFRCDPISEHNRLYWYRQTLGQGPEFLTYFQNEAQLEKSRLLSDRFSAERPKGSFSTLEIQRTEQGDSAMYLCASSPRGSSEQFFGPGTRLTVL.

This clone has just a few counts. CDR3 residues: CASSQGSLAGLYEQYF. As DNA, the CDR3 is TGTGCCAGCAGCCAAGGATCCCTAGCGGGCCTCTACGAGCAGTACTTC. The chain recombines TRBV4-2 with TRBJ2-7; TRBD2 aligns across 8 bases. V lost 1 base to trimming and J lost 3 bases; unmatched junction nucleotides: 8. Germline V gene lookup returns CDR1 LGHNA and CDR2 YNFKEQ. The CDR3 runs to 16 residues.

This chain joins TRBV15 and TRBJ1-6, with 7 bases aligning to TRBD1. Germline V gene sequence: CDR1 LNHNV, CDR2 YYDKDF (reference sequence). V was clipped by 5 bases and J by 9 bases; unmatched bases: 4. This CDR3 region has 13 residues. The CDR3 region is CATSRGQFSPLHF. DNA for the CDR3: TGTGCCACCAGCCGGGGACAGTTTTCACCCCTCCACTTT.

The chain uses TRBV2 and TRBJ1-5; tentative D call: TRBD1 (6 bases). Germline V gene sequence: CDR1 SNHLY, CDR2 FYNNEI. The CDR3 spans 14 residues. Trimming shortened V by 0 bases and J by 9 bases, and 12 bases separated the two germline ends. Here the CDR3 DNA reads TGTGCCAGCAGTGAAGCGGGGGCCCGGGGGCCCCAGCATTTT. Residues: CASSEAGARGPQHF.

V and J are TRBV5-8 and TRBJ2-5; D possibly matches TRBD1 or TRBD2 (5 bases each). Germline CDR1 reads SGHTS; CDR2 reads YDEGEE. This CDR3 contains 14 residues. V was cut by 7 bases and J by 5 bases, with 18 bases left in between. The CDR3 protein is CASGSGRWWETQYF. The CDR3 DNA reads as TGTGCCAGCGGTTCGGGGCGCTGGTGGGAGACCCAGTACTTC.

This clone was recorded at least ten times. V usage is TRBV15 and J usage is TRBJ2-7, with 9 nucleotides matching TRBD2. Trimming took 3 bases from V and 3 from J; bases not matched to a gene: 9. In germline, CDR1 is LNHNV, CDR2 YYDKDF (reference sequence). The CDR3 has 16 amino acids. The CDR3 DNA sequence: TGTGCCACCAGCAGGGATATAGCGGGAGCAAACTACGAGCAGTACTTC. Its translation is CATSRDIAGANYEQYF.

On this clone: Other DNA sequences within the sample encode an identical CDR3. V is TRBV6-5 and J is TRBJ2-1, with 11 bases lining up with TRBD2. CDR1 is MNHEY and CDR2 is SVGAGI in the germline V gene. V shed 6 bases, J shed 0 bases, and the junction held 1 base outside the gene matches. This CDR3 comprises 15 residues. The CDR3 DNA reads TGTGCCAGCAGGACTAGCGGGAACTCCTACAATGAGCAGTTCTTC. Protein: CASRTSGNSYNEQFF.

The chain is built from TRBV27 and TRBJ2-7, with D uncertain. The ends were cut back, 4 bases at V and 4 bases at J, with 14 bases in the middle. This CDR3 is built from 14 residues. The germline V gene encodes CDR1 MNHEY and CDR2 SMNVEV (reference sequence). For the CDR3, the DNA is TGTGCCAGCAGTTCCTCCCGCGACGGGTACGAGCAGTACTTC. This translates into CASSSSRDGYEQYF.

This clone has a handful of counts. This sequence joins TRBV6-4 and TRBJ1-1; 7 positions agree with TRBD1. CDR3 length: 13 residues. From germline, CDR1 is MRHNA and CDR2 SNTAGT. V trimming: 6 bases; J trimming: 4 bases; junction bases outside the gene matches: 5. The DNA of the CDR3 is TGTGCCAGCAGAGGGACAGCAGGCACTGAAGCTTTCTTT. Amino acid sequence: CASRGTAGTEAFF.

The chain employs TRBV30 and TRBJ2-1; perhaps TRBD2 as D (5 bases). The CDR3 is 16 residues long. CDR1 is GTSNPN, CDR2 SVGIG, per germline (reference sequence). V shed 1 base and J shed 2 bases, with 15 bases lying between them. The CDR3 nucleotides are TGTGCCTGGAGTGGCCTCACTAGTGCCCCCTACAATGAGCAGTTCTTC. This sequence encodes CAWSGLTSAPYNEQFF.

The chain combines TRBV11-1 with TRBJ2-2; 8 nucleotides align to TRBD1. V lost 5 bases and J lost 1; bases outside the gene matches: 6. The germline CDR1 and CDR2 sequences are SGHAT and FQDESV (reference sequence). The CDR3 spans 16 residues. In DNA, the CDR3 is TGTGCCAGCAGCGCCCACAGGGGGGAGAACACCGGGGAGCTGTTTTTT. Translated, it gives CASSAHRGENTGELFF. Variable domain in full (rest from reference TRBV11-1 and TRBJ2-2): EAEVAQSPRYKITEKSQAVAFWCDPISGHATLYWYRQILGQGPELLVQFQDESVVDDSQLPKDRFSAERLKGVDSTLKIQPAELGDSAMYLCASSAHRGENTGELFFGEGSRLTVL.

The CDR3 DNA reads as TGTGCCAGCAGCTTGTTTGGTTTGAACACTGAAGCTTTCTTT. Its translation is CASSLFGLNTEAFF. This chain connects TRBV5-4 to TRBJ1-1; unclear D gene. V was clipped by 1 base and J by 0 bases, with 7 bases between them. This CDR3 has 14 amino acids. Per the germline V gene, CDR1 is SGHNT and CDR2 is YYREEE (reference sequence).

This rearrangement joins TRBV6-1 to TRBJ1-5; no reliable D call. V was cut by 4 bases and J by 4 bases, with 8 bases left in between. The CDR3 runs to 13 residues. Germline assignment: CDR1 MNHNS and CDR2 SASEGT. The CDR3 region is CASSAQVNQPQHF. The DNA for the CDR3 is TGTGCCAGCAGTGCCCAGGTAAATCAGCCCCAGCATTTT.

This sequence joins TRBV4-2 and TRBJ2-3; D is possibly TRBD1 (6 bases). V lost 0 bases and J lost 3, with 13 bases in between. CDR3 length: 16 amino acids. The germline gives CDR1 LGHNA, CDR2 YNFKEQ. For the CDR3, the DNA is TGTGCCAGCAGCCAAGATAGTCAGGGGCTAACAGATACGCAGTATTTT. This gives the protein CASSQDSQGLTDTQYF.

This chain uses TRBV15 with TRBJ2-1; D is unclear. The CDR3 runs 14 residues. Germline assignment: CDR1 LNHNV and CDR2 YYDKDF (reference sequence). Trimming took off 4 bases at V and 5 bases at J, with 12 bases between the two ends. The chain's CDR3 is CATSILTDNNEQFF. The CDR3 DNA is TGTGCCACCAGCATACTAACAGACAACAATGAGCAGTTCTTC.

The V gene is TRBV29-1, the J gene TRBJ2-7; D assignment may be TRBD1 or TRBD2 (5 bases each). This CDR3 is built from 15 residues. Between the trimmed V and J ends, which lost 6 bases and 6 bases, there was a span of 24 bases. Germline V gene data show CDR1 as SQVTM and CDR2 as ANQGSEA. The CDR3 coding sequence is TGCAGCGTGGCAGGTCGGGACGGAGCGTCTTTCGAGCAGTACTTC. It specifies CSVAGRDGASFEQYF.

CDR3 amino acids: CASSPNLGTVNTEAFF. Here the CDR3 DNA reads TGTGCCAGCAGCCCCAATTTGGGGACCGTGAACACTGAAGCTTTCTTT. This chain joins TRBV28 and TRBJ1-1; D perhaps matches TRBD1 (5 bases). This CDR3 region has 16 residues. CDR1 is MDHEN, CDR2 SYDVKM, per germline. The V and J ends lost 6 bases and 0 bases respectively, with 17 bases between them.

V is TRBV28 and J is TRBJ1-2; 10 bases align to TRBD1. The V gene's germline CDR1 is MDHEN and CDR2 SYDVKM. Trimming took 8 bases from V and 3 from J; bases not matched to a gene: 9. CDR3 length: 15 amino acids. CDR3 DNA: TGTGCCAGCCGCGGGACAGGGGTTACCCACTATGGCTACACCTTC. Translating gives CASRGTGVTHYGYTF.

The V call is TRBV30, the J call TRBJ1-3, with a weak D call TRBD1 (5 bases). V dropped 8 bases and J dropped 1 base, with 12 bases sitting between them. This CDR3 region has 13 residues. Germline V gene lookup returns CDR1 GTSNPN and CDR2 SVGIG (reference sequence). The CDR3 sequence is CAGLQGSGNTIYF. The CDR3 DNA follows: TGTGCCGGATTGCAGGGTTCTGGAAACACCATATATTTT.

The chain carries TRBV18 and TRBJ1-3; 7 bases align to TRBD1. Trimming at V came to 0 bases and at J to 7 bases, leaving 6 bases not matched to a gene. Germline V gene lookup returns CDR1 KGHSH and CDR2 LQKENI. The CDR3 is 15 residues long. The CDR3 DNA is TGTGCCAGCTCACCACCGGGACAGCCGGGGAACACCATATATTTT. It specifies CASSPPGQPGNTIYF.

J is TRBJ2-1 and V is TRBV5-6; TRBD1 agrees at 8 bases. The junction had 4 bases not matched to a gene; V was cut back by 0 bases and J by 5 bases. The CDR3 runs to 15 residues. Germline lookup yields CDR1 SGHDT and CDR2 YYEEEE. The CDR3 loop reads CASSLGDRRDNEQFF. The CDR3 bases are TGTGCCAGCAGCTTGGGGGACAGGAGGGACAATGAGCAGTTCTTC.